What follows is one TCR beta chain and its context. This sample is drawn from a study of shared clonotypes between healthy human individuals. The donors, healthy adults who were HIV-negative, had experienced no recent acute infections or vaccinations. The assay was carried out at the deep level. Libraries were prepared by immunoSEQ multiplex PCR; TCRdb keeps only in-frame clonotypes and omits some of them. This sample has about 680,000 clones, with around 72% found just once. Trimming took 5 bases from V and 0 from J; bases not matched to a gene: 5. Germline V lookup: CDR1 SGHNT, CDR2 YYREEE (reference sequence). This CDR3 is built from 16 residues.

The sample taken for sequencing was memory CD4+ T cells sorted from blood. Subset specified: CD45RA-negative fraction. The gene calls are TRBV5-4 and TRBJ2-2, with 9 nucleotides matching TRBD2. This clonotype was obtained from a woman aged 25 to 39 in good health. CDR3 DNA sequence: TGTGCCAGCAGACAAGGACTAGCGACGAACACCGGGGAGCTGTTTTTT. Translating it yields CASRQGLATNTGELFF. The complete variable domain, with remaining parts taken from reference TRBV5-4 and TRBJ2-2, reads ETGVTQSPTHLIKTRGQQVTLRCSSQSGHNTVSWYQQALGQGPQFIFQYYREEENGRGNFPPRFSGLQFPNYSSELNVNALELDDSALYLCASRQGLATNTGELFFGEGSRLTVL.